Sequencing of this TCR beta chain was carried out in a study of T cell responses to AZD1222 COVID-19 vaccine. Study-level information: Second-dose recipients at about 4 or about 12 weeks were treated as one pooled group. Study conclusions and caveats: It was only a handful of AZD1222 recipients who were seropositive at baseline.

Note on this clone: The antigen remains undetermined.

V lost 5 bases to trimming and J lost 7 bases, with 18 bases between them. In germline, CDR1 is SGHDT, CDR2 YYEEEE. The CDR3 has 14 residues. The method was immunoSEQ multiplex PCR; TCRdb's version includes in-frame clones alone and lacks a portion of them. The data hold around 86,000 clones, with around 89% observed a single time. V and J are TRBV5-6 and TRBJ1-1; D remains unclear. Sequenced here: peripheral blood, sampled on day 0 of AZD1222 vaccination. The TCR sequence derives from an adult in good health. CDR3 coding DNA: TGTGCCAGCAGTTTTACGGCTCTTGGTAATGAAGCTTTCTTT. Amino acids: CASSFTALGNEAFF.